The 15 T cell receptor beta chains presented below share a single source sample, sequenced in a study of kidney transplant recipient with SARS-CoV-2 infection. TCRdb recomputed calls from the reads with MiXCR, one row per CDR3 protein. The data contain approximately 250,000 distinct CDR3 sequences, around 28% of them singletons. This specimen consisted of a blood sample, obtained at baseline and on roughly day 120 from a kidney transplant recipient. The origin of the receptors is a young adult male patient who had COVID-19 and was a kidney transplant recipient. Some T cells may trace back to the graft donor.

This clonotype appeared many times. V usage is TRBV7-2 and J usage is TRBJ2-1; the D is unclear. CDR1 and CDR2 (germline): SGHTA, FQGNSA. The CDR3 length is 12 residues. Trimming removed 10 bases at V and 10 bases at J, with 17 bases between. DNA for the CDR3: TGTGCCACCTCAGCCAGGTCCCCCGAGCAGTTCTTC. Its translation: CATSARSPEQFF.

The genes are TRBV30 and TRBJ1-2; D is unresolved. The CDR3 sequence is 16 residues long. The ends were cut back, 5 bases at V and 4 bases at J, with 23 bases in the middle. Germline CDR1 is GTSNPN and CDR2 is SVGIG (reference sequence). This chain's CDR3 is CAWHRRRYRKTYGYTF. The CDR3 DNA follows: TGTGCCTGGCATCGCCGGCGTTATAGAAAGACCTATGGCTACACCTTC.

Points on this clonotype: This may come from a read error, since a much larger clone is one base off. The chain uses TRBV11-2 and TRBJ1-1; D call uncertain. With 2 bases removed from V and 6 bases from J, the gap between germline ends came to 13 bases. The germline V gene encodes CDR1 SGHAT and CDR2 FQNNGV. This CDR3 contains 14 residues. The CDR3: CASSLSLVNAEAFF. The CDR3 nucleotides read TGTGCCAGCAGCTTAAGTCTCGTCAACGCTGAAGCTTTCTTT. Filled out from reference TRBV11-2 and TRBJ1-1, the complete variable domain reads EAGVAQSPRYKIIEKRQSVAFWCNPISGHATLYWYQQILGQGPKLLIQFQNNGVVDDSQLPKDRFSAERLKGVDSTLKIQPAKLEDSAVYLCASSLSLVNAEAFFGQGTRLTVV.

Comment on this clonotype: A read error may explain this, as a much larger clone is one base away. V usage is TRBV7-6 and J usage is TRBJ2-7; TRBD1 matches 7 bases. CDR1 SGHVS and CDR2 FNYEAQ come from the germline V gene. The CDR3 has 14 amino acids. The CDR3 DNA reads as TGTGTCAGCAGCTTAAACAGGGGATACGTGGAGCAGTACTTC. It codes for CVSSLNRGYVEQYF.

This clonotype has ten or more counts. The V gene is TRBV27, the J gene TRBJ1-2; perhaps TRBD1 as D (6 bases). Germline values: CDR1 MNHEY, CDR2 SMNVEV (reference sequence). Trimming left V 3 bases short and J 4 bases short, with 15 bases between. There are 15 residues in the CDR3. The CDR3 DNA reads TGTGCCAGCAGTTTTTTGGGGGGGCGCAGCTATGGCTACACCTTC. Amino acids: CASSFLGGRSYGYTF.

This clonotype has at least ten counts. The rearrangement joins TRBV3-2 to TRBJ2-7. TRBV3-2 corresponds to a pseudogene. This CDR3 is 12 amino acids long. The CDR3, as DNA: TGTGCCAGCAGCCAAGTAGCAAGAGAGCAGTACTTC. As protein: CASSQVAREQYF.

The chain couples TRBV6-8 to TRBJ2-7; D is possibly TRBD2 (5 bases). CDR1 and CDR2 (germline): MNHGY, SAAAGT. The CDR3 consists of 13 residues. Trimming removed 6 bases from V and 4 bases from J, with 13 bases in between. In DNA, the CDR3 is TGTGCCAGCAGATCTTTGGAGGTATACGAGCAGTACTTC. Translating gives CASRSLEVYEQYF.

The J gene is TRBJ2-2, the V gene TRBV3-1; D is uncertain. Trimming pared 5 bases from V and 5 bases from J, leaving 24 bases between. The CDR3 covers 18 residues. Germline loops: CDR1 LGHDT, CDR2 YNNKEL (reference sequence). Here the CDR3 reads CASSFISPISGLTGELFF. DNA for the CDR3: TGTGCCAGCAGCTTCATCAGTCCCATTTCAGGCTTGACCGGGGAGCTGTTTTTT.

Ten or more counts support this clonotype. The CDR3, as DNA: TGTGCCAGCAGTGAAGTTGCTACAGTAACTAACTATGGCTACACCTTC. This encodes CASSEVATVTNYGYTF. V and J are TRBV2 and TRBJ1-2; D remains ambiguous. The germline V and J ends were trimmed by 1 base and 0 bases, with 12 bases remaining between them. The germline V gene encodes CDR1 SNHLY and CDR2 FYNNEI. The CDR3 is 16 residues long.

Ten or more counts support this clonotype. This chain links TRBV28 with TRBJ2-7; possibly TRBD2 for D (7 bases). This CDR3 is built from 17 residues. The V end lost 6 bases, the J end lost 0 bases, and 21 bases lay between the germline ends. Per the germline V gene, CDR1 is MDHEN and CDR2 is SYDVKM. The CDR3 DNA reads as TGTGCCAGCAGCTCCATTCTCGGGGGGCGTAACTCCTACGAGCAGTACTTC. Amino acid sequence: CASSSILGGRNSYEQYF.

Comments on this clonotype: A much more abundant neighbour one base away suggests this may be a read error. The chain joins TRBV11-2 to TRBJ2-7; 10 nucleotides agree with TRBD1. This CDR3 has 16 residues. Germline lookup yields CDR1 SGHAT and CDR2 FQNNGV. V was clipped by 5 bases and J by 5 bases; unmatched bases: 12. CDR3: CASSPGQGVNSHEQYF. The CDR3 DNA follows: TGTGCCAGCAGCCCCGGACAGGGGGTCAATTCCCACGAGCAGTACTTC.

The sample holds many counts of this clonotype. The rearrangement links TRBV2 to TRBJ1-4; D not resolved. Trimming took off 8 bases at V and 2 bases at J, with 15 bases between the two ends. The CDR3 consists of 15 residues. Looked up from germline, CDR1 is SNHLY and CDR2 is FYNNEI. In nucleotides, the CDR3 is TGTGCCAGCTCGGCCAGGCGGTCGACTAATGAAAAACTGTTTTTT. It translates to CASSARRSTNEKLFF.

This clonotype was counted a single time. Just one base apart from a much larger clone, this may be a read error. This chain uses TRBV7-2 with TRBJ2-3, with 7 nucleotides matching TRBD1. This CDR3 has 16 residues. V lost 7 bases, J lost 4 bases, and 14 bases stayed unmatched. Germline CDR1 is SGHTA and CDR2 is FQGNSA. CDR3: CTSTTRRGGTADTQYF. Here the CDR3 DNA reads TGTACCAGCACCACACGAAGAGGGGGCACGGCAGATACGCAGTATTTT.

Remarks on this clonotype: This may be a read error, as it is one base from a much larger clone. DNA of the CDR3: TGTGCCGGCAGACCCGGGACAGGGGAGGGCTACACCTTC. Translating it yields CAGRPGTGEGYTF. The chain combines TRBV28 with TRBJ1-2, with 10 bases fitting TRBD1. This CDR3 has 13 residues. Germline loops: CDR1 MDHEN, CDR2 SYDVKM.

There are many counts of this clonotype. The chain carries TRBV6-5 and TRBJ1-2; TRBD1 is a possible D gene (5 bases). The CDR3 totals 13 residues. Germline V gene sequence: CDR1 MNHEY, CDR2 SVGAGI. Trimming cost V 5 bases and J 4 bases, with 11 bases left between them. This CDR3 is CASSEGGVYGYTF. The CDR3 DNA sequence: TGTGCCAGCAGTGAAGGAGGGGTCTATGGCTACACCTTC.